This is a list of T cell receptor beta chains from one sample in a study of blood T cells in healthy people across ages. TCRdb re-derived calls from the 5' RACE reads in MiXCR, one entry per CDR3 protein. The sample has over 950,000 distinct CDR3 sequences, roughly half seen once. The sample comprised blood. These receptor sequences come from a woman in her sixties in good health. The CDR3 runs from the conserved cysteine through the conserved F or W. The D gene is left open where the match is weak. Clone size is shown for a subset of rows, as once, few, many or a class of expanded clone.

TRBV27	NA	TRBJ1-2	NA	CTSSSTLGGYGYTF	TGTACCAGCAGTTCCACCCTCGGCGGCTATGGCTACACCTTC
TRBV20-1	NA	TRBJ2-5	few	CSARYPRQPQETQYF	TGCAGTGCTAGATATCCCAGACAGCCCCAAGAGACCCAGTACTTC
TRBV6-1	TRBD1	TRBJ2-7	NA	CASPGSKGATAEAPYEQYF	TGTGCCAGCCCCGGCTCCAAGGGGGCGACAGCCGAAGCCCCCTACGAGCAGTACTTC
TRBV6-1	NA	TRBJ1-4	NA	CASSPSGLGNEKLFF	TGTGCCAGCAGTCCGTCGGGGCTTGGTAATGAAAAACTGTTTTTT
TRBV7-2	TRBD1	TRBJ1-4	NA	CASSFGTGRELFF	TGTGCCAGCAGCTTTGGGACAGGGAGAGAACTGTTTTTT
TRBV18	NA	TRBJ2-7	few	CASSPRVYEQYF	TGTGCCAGCTCACCGCGGGTCTACGAGCAGTACTTC
TRBV29-1	NA	TRBJ1-1	NA	CSAVRGAAEAFF	TGCAGCGCCGTGAGGGGGGCCGCTGAAGCTTTCTTT
TRBV20-1	NA	TRBJ2-5	NA	CSAAPEATQYF	TGCAGTGCGGCCCCGGAGGCGACCCAGTACTTC
TRBV6-5	NA	TRBJ2-1	NA	CASSRQVSYEQFF	TGTGCCAGCAGCCGACAGGTCTCCTACGAGCAGTTCTTC
TRBV20-1	TRBD2	TRBJ2-7	few	CSAPTSGAHYEQYF	TGCAGTGCTCCGACTAGCGGAGCCCACTACGAGCAGTACTTC
TRBV9	TRBD2	TRBJ2-1	NA	CASSPLAGEVNEQFF	TGTGCCAGCAGCCCCCTGGCGGGAGAAGTGAATGAGCAGTTCTTC
TRBV2	TRBD1	TRBJ2-7	NA	CASSGQGDGSNEQYF	TGTGCCAGCAGTGGACAGGGCGACGGGTCCAACGAGCAGTACTTC
TRBV5-5	NA	TRBJ1-1	NA	CASSLVGSDAFF	TGTGCCAGCAGCTTGGTGGGCTCTGATGCTTTCTTT
TRBV4-2	NA	TRBJ2-7	NA	CASSQDLGQAYNEQYF	TGTGCCAGCAGCCAAGATCTGGGGCAGGCTTACAATGAGCAGTACTTC
TRBV18	NA	TRBJ2-5	once	CASSPTAGNKETQYF	TGTGCCAGCTCACCCACAGCAGGCAATAAGGAGACCCAGTACTTC
TRBV7-3	NA	TRBJ2-1	few	CASSPQGNSIVNEQFF	TGTGCCAGCAGCCCCCAGGGAAATTCAATAGTCAATGAGCAGTTCTTC
TRBV7-2	NA	TRBJ1-4	NA	CASSAGQRNEKLFF	TGTGCCAGCAGCGCGGGCCAACGAAATGAAAAACTGTTTTTT
TRBV7-9	NA	TRBJ2-5	few	CASRAGIQETQYF	TGTGCCAGCAGGGCGGGGATACAAGAGACCCAGTACTTC
TRBV4-3	TRBD2	TRBJ2-7	few	CASSQDPTRTSGSTEQYF	TGCGCCAGCAGCCAAGACCCTACACGGACTAGCGGGAGTACCGAGCAGTACTTC
TRBV2	TRBD1	TRBJ2-5	NA	CASRPGQGFQETQYF	TGTGCCAGCAGGCCGGGACAGGGATTCCAAGAGACCCAGTACTTC
TRBV6-1	TRBD2	TRBJ2-5	NA	CASSEASGGRETQYF	TGTGCCAGCAGTGAAGCCTCGGGAGGGCGCGAGACCCAGTACTTC
TRBV6-2/TRBV6-3	NA	TRBJ1-4	NA	CASSYDRVGEKLFF	TGTGCCAGCAGTTACGACAGAGTCGGTGAAAAACTGTTTTTT
TRBV29-1	NA	TRBJ2-3	many	CSVEDQGTQYF	TGCAGCGTTGAAGACCAGGGTACGCAGTATTTT
TRBV11-2	TRBD2	TRBJ2-7	NA	CASSLLGLADSYEQYF	TGTGCCAGCAGCTTACTGGGACTAGCGGACTCCTACGAGCAGTACTTC
TRBV4-1	NA	TRBJ2-2	NA	CASSQEARSGANTGELFF	TGCGCCAGCAGCCAAGAAGCCCGCTCAGGGGCGAACACCGGGGAGCTGTTTTTT
TRBV12-3/TRBV12-4	NA	TRBJ2-3	NA	CASSLKRGTDTQYF	TGTGCCAGCAGTTTAAAACGGGGGACAGATACGCAGTATTTT
TRBV20-1	NA	TRBJ1-5	NA	CSATRATNQPQHF	TGCAGTGCTACCAGGGCAACGAATCAGCCCCAGCATTTT
TRBV4-3	TRBD2	TRBJ2-1	NA	CASSQDGRELSNEQFF	TGCGCCAGCAGCCAAGATGGGAGGGAGTTGTCCAATGAGCAGTTCTTC
TRBV12-3/TRBV12-4	NA	TRBJ2-7	NA	CASSWQEGRNEQYF	TGTGCCAGCAGCTGGCAGGAGGGCCGAAATGAGCAGTACTTC
TRBV20-1	TRBD2	TRBJ2-7	NA	CSAPPATSGTYEQYF	TGCAGTGCGCCCCCGGCCACTAGCGGGACTTACGAGCAGTACTTC
TRBV27	TRBD1	TRBJ1-2	NA	CASSTRQGVYGYTF	TGTGCCAGCAGTACCCGGCAGGGGGTCTATGGCTACACCTTC
TRBV13	NA	TRBJ2-2	once	CASSFSAGELFF	TGTGCCAGCAGCTTCTCCGCCGGGGAGCTGTTTTTT
TRBV6-2/TRBV6-3	TRBD2	TRBJ2-3	NA	CASSNSGRSTDTQYF	TGTGCCAGCAGTAATAGCGGGAGGAGCACAGATACGCAGTATTTT
TRBV3-1	TRBD2	TRBJ2-7	NA	CASSQGTSENYEQYF	TGTGCCAGCAGCCAGGGTACTAGCGAGAACTACGAGCAGTACTTC
TRBV6-5	NA	TRBJ1-1	few	CASSYGPLMNTEAFF	TGTGCCAGCAGTTACGGGCCACTTATGAACACTGAAGCTTTCTTT